This T cell receptor beta chain was observed in a study of cytomegalovirus exposure and HLA in healthy donors. PCR was performed using 60 Vbeta and 13 Jbeta primers. Authors' methods: Later analysis identified 80 million to 90 million unique TCR beta chains, 9 million to 13 million shared. Sequenced by immunoSEQ multiplex PCR; TCRdb stores in-frame clones only, minus some. The DNA gave D and trimming, while V, J and clone size come from that table. The sample yields some 200,000 clones, roughly 68% seen once. CDR3 length: 21 amino acids. CDR1 and CDR2 from the germline V gene are MNHEY and SMNVEV (reference sequence). This clone has more than one count but fewer than ten. Its target is not known. The study's findings and limits: The only immune exposure information that was available was CMV serostatus. For presence/absence analyses, sequencing depth was assumed to be roughly uniform across donors.

Material: PBMCs. This TCR was sampled from a young woman in good health and CMV-seronegative. This sequence joins TRBV27 and TRBJ2-5, with a tentative D call TRBD1 (5 bases). The J call may be incorrect, as the DNA end agrees better with TRBJ2-7. In DNA form, the CDR3 reads TGTGCCAGCAGTTTATTACCCATGGACATTTCGACACCTCGGTCCTCCTACGAGCAGTACTTC. Its translation is CASSLLPMDISTPRSSYEQYF.